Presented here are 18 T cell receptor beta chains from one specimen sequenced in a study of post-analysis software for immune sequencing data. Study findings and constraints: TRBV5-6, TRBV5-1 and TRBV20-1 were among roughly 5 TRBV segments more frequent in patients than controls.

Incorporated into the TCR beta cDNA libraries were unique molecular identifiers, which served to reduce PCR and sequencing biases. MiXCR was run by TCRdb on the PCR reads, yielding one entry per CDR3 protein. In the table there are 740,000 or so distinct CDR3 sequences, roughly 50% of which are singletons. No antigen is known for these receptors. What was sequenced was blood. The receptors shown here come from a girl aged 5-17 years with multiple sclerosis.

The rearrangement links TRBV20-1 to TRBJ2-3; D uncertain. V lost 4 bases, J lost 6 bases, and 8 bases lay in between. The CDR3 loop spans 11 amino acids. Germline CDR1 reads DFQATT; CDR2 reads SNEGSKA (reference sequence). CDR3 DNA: TGCAGTGCTACGTCCTCCGATACGCAGTATTTT. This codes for CSATSSDTQYF.

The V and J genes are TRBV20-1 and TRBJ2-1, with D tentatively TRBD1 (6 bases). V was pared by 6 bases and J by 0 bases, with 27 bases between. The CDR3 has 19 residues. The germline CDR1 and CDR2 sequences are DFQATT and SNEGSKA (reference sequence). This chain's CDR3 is CSADLQGWAPGSSYNEQFF. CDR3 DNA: TGCAGTGCCGACCTACAGGGTTGGGCCCCGGGGAGCTCCTACAATGAGCAGTTCTTC.

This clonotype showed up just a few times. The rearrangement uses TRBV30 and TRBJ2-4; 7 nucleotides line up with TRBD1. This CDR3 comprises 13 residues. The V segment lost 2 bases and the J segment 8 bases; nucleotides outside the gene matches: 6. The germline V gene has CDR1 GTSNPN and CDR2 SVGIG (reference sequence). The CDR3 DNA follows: TGTGCCTGGAGTCCGGGACAGTTCTACATTCAGTACTTC. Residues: CAWSPGQFYIQYF.

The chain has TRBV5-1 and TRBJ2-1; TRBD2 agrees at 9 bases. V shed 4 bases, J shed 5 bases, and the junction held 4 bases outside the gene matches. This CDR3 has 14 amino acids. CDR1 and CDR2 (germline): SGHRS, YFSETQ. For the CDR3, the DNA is TGCGCCAGCAGCACCGGGACTAGCAACAATGAGCAGTTCTTC. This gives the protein CASSTGTSNNEQFF.

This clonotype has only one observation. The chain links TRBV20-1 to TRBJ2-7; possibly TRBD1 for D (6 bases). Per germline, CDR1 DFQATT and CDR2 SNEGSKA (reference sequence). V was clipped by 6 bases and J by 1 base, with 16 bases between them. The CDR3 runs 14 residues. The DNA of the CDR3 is TGCAGTGCCCGCCCGATGACAGGTTCCTACGAGCAGTACTTC. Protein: CSARPMTGSYEQYF.

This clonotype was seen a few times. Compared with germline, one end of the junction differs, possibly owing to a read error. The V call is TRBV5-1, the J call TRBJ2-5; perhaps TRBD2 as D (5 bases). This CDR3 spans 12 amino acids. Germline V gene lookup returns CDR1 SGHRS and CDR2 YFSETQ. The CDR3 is CASSRTGETQYF. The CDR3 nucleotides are TGTGCCAGCAGCCGGACGGGGGAGACCCAGTACTTC.

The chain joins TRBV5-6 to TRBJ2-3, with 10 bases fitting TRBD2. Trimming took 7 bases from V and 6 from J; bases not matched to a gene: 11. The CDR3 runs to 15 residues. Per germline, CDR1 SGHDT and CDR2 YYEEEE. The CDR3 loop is CASRLAGALRDTQYF. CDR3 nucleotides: TGTGCCAGCCGGCTAGCGGGGGCCCTTAGGGATACGCAGTATTTT.

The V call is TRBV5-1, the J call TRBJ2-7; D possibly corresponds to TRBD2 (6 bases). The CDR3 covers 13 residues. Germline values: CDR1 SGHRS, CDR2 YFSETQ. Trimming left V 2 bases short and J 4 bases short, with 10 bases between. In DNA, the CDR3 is TGCGCCAGCAGCTTTACTAGCAGATACGAGCAGTACTTC. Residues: CASSFTSRYEQYF. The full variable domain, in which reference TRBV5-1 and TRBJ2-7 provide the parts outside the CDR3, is KAGVTQTPRYLIKTRGQQVTLSCSPISGHRSVSWYQQTPGQGLQFLFEYFSETQRNKGNFPGRFSGRQFSNSRSEMNVSTLELGDSALYLCASSFTSRYEQYFGPGTRLTVT.

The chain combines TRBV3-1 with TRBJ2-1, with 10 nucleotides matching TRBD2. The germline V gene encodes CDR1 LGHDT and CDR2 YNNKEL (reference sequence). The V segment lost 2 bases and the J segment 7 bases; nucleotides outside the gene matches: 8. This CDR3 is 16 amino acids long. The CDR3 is CASSQRWASGSNEQFF. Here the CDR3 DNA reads TGTGCCAGCAGCCAAAGATGGGCTAGCGGGAGTAATGAGCAGTTCTTC.

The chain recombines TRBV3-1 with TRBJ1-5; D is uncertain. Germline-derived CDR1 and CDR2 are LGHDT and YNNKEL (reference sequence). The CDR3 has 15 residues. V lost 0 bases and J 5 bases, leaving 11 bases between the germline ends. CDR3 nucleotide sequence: TGTGCCAGCAGCCAAGAGGGCAGGCCTGATCAGCCCCAGCATTTT. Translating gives CASSQEGRPDQPQHF.

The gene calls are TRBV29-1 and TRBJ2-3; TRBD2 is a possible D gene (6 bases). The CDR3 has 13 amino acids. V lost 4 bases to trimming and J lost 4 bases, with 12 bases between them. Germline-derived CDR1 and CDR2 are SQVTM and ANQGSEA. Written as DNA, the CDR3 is TGCAGCGTTGTTCCGGGAGACCCAGATACGCAGTATTTT. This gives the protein CSVVPGDPDTQYF.

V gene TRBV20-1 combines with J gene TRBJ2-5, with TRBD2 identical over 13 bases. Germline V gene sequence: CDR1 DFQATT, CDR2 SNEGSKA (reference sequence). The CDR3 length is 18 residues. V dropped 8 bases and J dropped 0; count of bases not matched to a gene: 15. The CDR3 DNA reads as TGCAGTTCCTTAGAACGGACTAGCGGGAGAGGGGACCAAGAGACCCAGTACTTC. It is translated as CSSLERTSGRGDQETQYF.

The chain's CDR3 is CASSPLDEKETQYF. CDR3 in DNA: TGTGCCAGCAGCCCCCTCGACGAGAAAGAGACCCAGTACTTC. The chain carries TRBV9 and TRBJ2-5; D not resolved. This CDR3 region has 14 residues. Germline V gives CDR1 SGDLS, CDR2 YYNGEE. V dropped 4 bases and J dropped 3 bases, with 13 bases sitting between them.

The chain's CDR3 is CSARSGQLNTEAFF. The CDR3 bases are TGCAGTGCTAGATCCGGACAGCTAAACACTGAAGCTTTCTTT. This chain joins TRBV20-1 and TRBJ1-1; TRBD1 is a possible D gene (6 bases). The CDR3 has 14 amino acids. The germline V and J ends were trimmed by 2 bases and 2 bases, with 12 bases remaining between them. Germline V gene data show CDR1 as DFQATT and CDR2 as SNEGSKA (reference sequence).

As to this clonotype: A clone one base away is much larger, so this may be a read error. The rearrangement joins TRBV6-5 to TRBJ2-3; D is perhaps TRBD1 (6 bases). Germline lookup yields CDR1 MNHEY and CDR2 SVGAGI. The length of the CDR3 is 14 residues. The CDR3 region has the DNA TGTGCCAGCAGCCCGACCCTAAGGACAGATATGCAGTATTTT. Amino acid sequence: CASSPTLRTDMQYF.

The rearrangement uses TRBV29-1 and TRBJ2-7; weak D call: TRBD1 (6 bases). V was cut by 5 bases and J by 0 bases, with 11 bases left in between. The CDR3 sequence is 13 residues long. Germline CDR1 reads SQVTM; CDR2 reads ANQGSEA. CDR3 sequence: CSVNRAGSYEQYF. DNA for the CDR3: TGCAGCGTTAACAGGGCCGGCTCCTACGAGCAGTACTTC.

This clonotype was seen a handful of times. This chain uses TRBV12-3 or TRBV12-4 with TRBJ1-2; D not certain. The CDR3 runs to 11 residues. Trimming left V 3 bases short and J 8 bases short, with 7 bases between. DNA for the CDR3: TGTGCCAGCAGTTTGGGGATAGGCTACACCTTC. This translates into CASSLGIGYTF.

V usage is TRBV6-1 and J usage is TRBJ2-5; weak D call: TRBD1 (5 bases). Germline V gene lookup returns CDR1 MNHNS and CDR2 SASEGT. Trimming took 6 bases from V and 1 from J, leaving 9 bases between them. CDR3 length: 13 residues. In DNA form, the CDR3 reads TGTGCCAGCAGGTTTAGGGGCCAAGAGACCCAGTACTTC. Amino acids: CASRFRGQETQYF.